This TCR beta chain was obtained from a study of control samples from healthy donors and cancer patients (dated by TCRdb to about 2020). The method was the immunoSEQ multiplex PCR assay. TCRdb mirrors the immuneACCESS table, restricted to in-frame sequences. Some clones are absent from its copies; in checked studies, under half trace to an unresolved V gene, and the reason for the others is unknown. Within this sample are some 120,000 clones, with more than 70% of them counted one time only. The top ten clones comprise 2.9% of the sample. Remarks on this clone: Its cognate antigen has yet to be identified. No much larger clonotype is one base removed from it; base qualities were not supplied.

This TCR was sampled from a man aged 60 to 75 in good health. Sequences were obtained from blood.

CDR3 protein: CASSQTTLRQVNTGELFF. The nucleotide sequence is TGCGCCAGCAGCCAAACGACCCTTCGACAGGTTAACACCGGGGAGCTGTTTTTT. The chain uses TRBV4-3 and TRBJ2-2, and perhaps TRBD1 as D gene, on 6 matching bases. Trimming at the junction amounts to 2 bases on V and 2 bases on J, and the germline ends lie 18 bases apart. The CDR1 and CDR2 encoded by the germline V gene are LGHNA and YSLEER. The CDR3 has 18 amino acids, counting the end cysteine and phenylalanine. The CDR3 DNA has 54 bases and is translated from base 1.